This T cell receptor beta chain was profiled in a study of blood T cell repertoires in COVID-19. Adults between roughly 18 and 90 years of age took part from 24 US areas. Participants reported their clinical history, and cohort assignment relied on those reports. For recovered donors of Cohort 3, there were two negative PCRs, clearance, or symptom resolution. The CDR3 loop spans 10 amino acids. V was pared by 8 bases and J by 11 bases, with 15 bases between. The germline CDR1 and CDR2 sequences are GTSNPN and SVGIG (reference sequence). Original handling: Amplification of reference gene primers was used by the study to estimate nucleated cell counts. The repertoire was sequenced with immunoSEQ multiplex PCR; TCRdb's copy has only in-frame clones and lacks some. That table furnishes V, J and clone size, whereas the DNA furnished D and trimming. The sample yields about 400,000 clones, over 85% seen once.

The chain recombines TRBV30 with TRBJ1-1; D gene ambiguous. This TCR was recovered from a woman in her twenties or thirties who had recovered from COVID-19. The specimen sequenced was PBMCs or T cells enriched from blood (not recorded which). The CDR3 protein is CATTPGSAFF. The CDR3 region has the DNA TGTGCCACAACTCCGGGATCGGCTTTCTTT. Looking up the rest from reference TRBV30 and TRBJ1-1 gives the full variable domain: SQTIHQWPATLVQPVGSPLSLECTVEGTSNPNLYWYRQAAGRGLQLLFYSVGIGQISSEVPQNLSASRPQDRQFILSSKKLLLSDSGFYLCATTPGSAFFGQGTRLTVV.